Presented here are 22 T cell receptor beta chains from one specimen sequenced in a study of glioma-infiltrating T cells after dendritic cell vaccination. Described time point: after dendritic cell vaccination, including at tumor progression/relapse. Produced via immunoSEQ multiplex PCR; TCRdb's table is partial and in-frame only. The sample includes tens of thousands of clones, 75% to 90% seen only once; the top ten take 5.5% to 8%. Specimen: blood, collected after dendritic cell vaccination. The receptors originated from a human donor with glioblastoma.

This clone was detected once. The CDR3 coding sequence is TGTGCCAGCAGTAAGGGACAGGGAACTGAAGCTTTCTTT. Translated, it gives CASSKGQGTEAFF. The gene calls are TRBV7-3 and TRBJ1-1, with TRBD1 matching 9 bases. The trim removed 6 bases at V and 5 bases at J, leaving 4 bases unmatched. CDR1 SGHTA and CDR2 FQGTGA come from the germline V gene. The CDR3 is 13 amino acids.

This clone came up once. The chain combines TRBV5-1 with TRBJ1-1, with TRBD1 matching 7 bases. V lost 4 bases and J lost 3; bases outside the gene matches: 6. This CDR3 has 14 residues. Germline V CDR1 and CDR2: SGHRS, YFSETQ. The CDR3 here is CASSLGQAHTEAFF. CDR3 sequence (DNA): TGCGCCAGCAGCCTAGGACAGGCCCACACTGAAGCTTTCTTT.

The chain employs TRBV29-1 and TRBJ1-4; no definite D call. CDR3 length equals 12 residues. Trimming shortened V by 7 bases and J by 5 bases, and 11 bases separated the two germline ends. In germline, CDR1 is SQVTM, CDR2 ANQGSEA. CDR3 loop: CSGAVRNEKLFF. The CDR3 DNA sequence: TGCAGCGGGGCCGTACGAAATGAAAAACTGTTTTTT.

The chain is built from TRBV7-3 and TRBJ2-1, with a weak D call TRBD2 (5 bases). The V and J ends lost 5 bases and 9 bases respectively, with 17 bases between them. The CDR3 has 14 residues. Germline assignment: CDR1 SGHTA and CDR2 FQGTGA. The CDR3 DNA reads TGTGCCAGCAGCCCCCCAGAGGGTTCGGTTGAGCAGTTCTTC. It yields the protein CASSPPEGSVEQFF.

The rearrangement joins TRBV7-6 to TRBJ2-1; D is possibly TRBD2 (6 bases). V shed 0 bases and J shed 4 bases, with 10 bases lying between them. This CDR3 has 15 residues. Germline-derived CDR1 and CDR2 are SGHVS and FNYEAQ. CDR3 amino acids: CASSLATGVYNEQFF. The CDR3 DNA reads TGTGCCAGCAGCTTAGCCACGGGGGTATACAATGAGCAGTTCTTC.

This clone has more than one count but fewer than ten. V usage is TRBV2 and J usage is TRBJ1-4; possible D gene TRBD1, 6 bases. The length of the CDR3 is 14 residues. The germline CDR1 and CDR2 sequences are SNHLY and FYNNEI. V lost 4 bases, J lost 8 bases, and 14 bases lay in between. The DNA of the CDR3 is TGTGCCAGCAGTGTTCAGGGGCAAGGAGAAAAACTGTTTTTT. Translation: CASSVQGQGEKLFF.

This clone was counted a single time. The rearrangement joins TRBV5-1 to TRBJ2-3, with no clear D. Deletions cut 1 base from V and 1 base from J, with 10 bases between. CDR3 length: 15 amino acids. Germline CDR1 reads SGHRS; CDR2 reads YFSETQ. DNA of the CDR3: TGCGCCAGCAGCTTGAATCCAGAACGCACAGATACGCAGTATTTT. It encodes CASSLNPERTDTQYF. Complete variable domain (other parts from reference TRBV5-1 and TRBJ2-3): KAGVTQTPRYLIKTRGQQVTLSCSPISGHRSVSWYQQTPGQGLQFLFEYFSETQRNKGNFPGRFSGRQFSNSRSEMNVSTLELGDSALYLCASSLNPERTDTQYFGPGTRLTVL.

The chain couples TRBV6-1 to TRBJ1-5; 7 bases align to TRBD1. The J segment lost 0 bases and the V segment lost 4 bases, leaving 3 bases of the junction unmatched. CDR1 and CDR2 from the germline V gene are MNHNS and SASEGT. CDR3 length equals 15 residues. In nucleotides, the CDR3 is TGTGCCAGCAGTGGACAGGGTTATAGCAATCAGCCCCAGCATTTT. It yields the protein CASSGQGYSNQPQHF.

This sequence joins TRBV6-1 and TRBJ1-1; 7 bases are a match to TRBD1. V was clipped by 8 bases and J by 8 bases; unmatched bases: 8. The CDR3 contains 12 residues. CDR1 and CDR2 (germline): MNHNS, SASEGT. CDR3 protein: CASPSGQAEAFF. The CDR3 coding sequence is TGTGCCAGCCCTTCCGGACAGGCCGAAGCTTTCTTT.

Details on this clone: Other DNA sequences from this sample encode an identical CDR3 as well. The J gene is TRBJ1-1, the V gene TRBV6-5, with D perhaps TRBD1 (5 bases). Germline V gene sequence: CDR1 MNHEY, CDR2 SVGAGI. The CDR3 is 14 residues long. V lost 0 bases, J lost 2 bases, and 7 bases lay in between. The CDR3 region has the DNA TGTGCCAGCAGTTACTCTCAGGGAAACACTGAAGCTTTCTTT. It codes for CASSYSQGNTEAFF.

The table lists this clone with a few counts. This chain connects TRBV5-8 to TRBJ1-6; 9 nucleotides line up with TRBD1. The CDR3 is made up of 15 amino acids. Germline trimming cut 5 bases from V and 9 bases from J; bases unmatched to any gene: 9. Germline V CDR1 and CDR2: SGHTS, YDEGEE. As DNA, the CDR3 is TGTGCCAGCAGAGTAGGGGACAGGGTCCCTTCACCCCTCCACTTT. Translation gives CASRVGDRVPSPLHF.

Written as DNA, the CDR3 is TGTGCCAGCAGTCCCCGTAGGACAGGGGGCAGCGAGCAGTACTTC. This translates into CASSPRRTGGSEQYF. The chain employs TRBV6-6 and TRBJ2-7, with 11 bases that match TRBD1. Trimming at V came to 5 bases and at J to 6 bases, leaving 9 bases not matched to a gene. The CDR3 consists of 15 residues. The germline V gene encodes CDR1 MNHNY and CDR2 SVGAGI (reference sequence).

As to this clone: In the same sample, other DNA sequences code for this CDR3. CDR3 nucleotide sequence: TGCGCCAGCAGCTTGGACAGCGGGGGTAACAATGAGCAGTTCTTC. Protein product: CASSLDSGGNNEQFF. The chain has TRBV5-1 and TRBJ2-1; 8 nucleotides agree with TRBD2. CDR1 and CDR2 from the germline V gene are SGHRS and YFSETQ. J gave up 5 bases and V 0 bases, and 4 bases lay outside the gene matches. The CDR3 totals 15 residues. The full variable domain, completed using reference TRBV5-1 and TRBJ2-1, is KAGVTQTPRYLIKTRGQQVTLSCSPISGHRSVSWYQQTPGQGLQFLFEYFSETQRNKGNFPGRFSGRQFSNSRSEMNVSTLELGDSALYLCASSLDSGGNNEQFFGPGTRLTVL.

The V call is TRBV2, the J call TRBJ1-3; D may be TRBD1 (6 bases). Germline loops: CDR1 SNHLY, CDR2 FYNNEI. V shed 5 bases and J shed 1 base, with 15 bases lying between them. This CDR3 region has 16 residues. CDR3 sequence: CASSLAGAKSGNTIYF. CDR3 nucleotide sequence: TGTGCCAGCAGTCTAGCAGGGGCAAAGTCTGGAAACACCATATATTTT.

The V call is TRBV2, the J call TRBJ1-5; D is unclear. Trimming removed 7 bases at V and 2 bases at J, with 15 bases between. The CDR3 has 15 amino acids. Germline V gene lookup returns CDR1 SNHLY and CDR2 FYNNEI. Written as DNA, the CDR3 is TGTGCCAGCAAGAGGACGGAGGTGGGCAATCAGCCCCAGCATTTT. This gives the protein CASKRTEVGNQPQHF.

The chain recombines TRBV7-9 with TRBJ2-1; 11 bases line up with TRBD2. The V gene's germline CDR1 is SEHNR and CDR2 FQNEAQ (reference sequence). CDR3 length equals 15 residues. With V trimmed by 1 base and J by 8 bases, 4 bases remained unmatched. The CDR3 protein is CASSLGGGLADEQFF. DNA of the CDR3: TGTGCCAGCAGCTTAGGGGGGGGACTAGCGGATGAGCAGTTCTTC.

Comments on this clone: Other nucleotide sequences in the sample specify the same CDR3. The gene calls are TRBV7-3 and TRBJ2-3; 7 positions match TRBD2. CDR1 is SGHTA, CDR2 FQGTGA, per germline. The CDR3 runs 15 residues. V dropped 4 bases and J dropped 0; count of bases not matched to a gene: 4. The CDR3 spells CASSSGGPSTDTQYF. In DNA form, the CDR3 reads TGTGCCAGCAGCTCGGGGGGTCCTAGCACAGATACGCAGTATTTT.

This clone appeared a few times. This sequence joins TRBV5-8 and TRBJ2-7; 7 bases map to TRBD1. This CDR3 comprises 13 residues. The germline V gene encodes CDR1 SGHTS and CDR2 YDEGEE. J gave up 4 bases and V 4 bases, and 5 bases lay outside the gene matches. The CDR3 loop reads CASSPGTAYEQYF. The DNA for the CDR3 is TGTGCCAGCAGCCCCGGGACAGCATACGAGCAGTACTTC.

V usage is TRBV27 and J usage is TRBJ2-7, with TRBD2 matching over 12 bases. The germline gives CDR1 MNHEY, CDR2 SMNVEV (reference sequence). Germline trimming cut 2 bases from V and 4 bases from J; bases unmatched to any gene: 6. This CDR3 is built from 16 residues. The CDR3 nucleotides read TGTGCCAGCAGTTTACTAACTAGCGGGGGGTTATACGAGCAGTACTTC. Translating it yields CASSLLTSGGLYEQYF.

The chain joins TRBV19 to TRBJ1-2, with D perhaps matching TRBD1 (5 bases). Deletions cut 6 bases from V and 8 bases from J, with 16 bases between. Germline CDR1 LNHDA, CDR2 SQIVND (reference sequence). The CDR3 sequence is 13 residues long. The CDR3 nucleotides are TGTGCCAGTAGAGCAGGGCCGACATCCGGCTACACCTTC. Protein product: CASRAGPTSGYTF.

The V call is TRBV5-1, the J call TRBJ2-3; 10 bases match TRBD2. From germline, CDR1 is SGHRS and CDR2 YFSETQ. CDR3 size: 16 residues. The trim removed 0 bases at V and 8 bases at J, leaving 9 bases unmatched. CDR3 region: CASSLGTSGSGSTQYF. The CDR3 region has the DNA TGCGCCAGCAGCTTGGGGACTAGCGGTTCGGGTAGTACGCAGTATTTT.

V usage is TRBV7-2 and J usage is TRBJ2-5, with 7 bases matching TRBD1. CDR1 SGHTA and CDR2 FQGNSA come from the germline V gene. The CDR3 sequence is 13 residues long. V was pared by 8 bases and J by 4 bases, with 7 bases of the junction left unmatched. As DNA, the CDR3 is TGTGCCAGCCTGAGGGGGCAAGGAGAGACCCAGTACTTC. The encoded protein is CASLRGQGETQYF.